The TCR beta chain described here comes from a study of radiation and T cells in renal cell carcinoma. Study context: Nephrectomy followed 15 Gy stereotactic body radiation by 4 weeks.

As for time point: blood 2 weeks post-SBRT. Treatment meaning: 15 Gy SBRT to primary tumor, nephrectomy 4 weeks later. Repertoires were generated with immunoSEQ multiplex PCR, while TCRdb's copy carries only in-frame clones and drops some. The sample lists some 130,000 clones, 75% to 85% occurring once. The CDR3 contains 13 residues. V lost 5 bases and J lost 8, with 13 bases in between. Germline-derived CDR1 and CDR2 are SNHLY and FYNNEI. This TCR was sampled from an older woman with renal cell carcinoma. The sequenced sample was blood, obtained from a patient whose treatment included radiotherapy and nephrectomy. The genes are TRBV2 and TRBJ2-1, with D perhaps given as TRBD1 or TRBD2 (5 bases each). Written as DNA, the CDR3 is TGTGCCAGCAGTCTTAGAGGGGTTGATGAGCAGTTCTTC. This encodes CASSLRGVDEQFF.